The sequence of this TCR beta chain was determined in a study of OX40 agonist ivuxolimab in advanced cancers. In the study overall: Patients achieving partial responses numbered three: one hepatocellular carcinoma case and two cutaneous melanoma cases.

Method: immunoSEQ multiplex PCR; TCRdb's copy keeps in-frame clones and lacks some. The table includes 25,000 or so clones, 88% detected once. Trimming removed 5 bases from V and 2 bases from J; junction bases left unmatched: 5. The CDR3 sequence is 15 residues long. CDR1 is SEHNR, CDR2 FQNEAQ, per germline (reference sequence). Study conclusions and caveats: Both CD4+ and CD8+ T cell populations in blood had undergone clonal expansion by week 6 at 0.1 to 3.0 mg/kg.

About this clone itself: Its specificity is not known.

Patients who had autoimmune disease history or got systemic immunosuppression were left out. The receptor was isolated from an adult with an advanced solid tumor such as melanoma, head and neck, liver or kidney cancer. The sample consisted of CD4+ or CD8+ T cells sorted from blood, taken in a trial of the OX40 agonist ivuxolimab. The chain has TRBV7-9 and TRBJ2-5; 10 bases align to TRBD1. The CDR3 here is CASSKMDRGQETQYF. In DNA form, the CDR3 reads TGTGCCAGCAGCAAAATGGACAGGGGGCAAGAGACCCAGTACTTC.